Listed below are T cell receptor beta chains from one sample, sequenced in a study of blood T cell repertoires in COVID-19. Only in-frame clones appear in the TCRdb table, and some are missing; sequencing was by immunoSEQ multiplex PCR. The sample carries approximately 210,000 clones, 92% recorded once. Sequencing was performed on peripheral blood. All receptors come from a man aged 25-40 years with acute or convalescent COVID-19. The CDR3 runs from the conserved cysteine through the conserved F or W. A D gene is named only where the DNA matches it firmly. Clone size is given for some rows only: seen once, a few or many times, or a class if the clone is expanded.

14 | TRBJ2-1 | - | TRBD2 | TRBV5-1 | CASSEREGGNEQFF | TGCGCCAGCAGCGAACGGGAGGGGGGCAATGAGCAGTTCTTC
15 | TRBJ2-3 | - | TRBD1 | TRBV30 | CAWGPGTAYGDTQYF | TGTGCCTGGGGCCCCGGGACAGCCTACGGGGATACGCAGTATTTT
12 | TRBJ2-1 | - | - | TRBV6-5 | CASSTRGNEQFF | TGTGCCAGCAGTACCCGGGGTAATGAGCAGTTCTTC
16 | TRBJ2-5 | - | TRBD2 | TRBV27 | CASSLSGSGMGETQYF | TGTGCCAGCAGTTTATCTGGTAGCGGGATGGGAGAGACCCAGTACTTC
15 | TRBJ2-7 | - | TRBD1 | TRBV7-9 | CASRPGTGTSYEQYF | TGTGCCAGCAGACCCGGGACAGGGACATCCTACGAGCAGTACTTC
16 | TRBJ2-5 | - | TRBD1 | TRBV24-1 | CATSDRRQGAWETQYF | TGTGCCACCAGTGATCGAAGACAGGGTGCATGGGAGACCCAGTACTTC
14 | TRBJ2-7 | - | - | TRBV7-2 | CASSLDLPPYEQYF | TGTGCCAGCAGCTTAGATCTTCCCCCCTACGAGCAGTACTTC
13 | TRBJ2-5 | - | TRBD1 | TRBV19 | CASLRTGSETQYF | TGTGCCAGCTTGCGGACAGGCTCGGAGACCCAGTACTTC
15 | TRBJ2-3 | once | TRBD2 | TRBV30 | CAWSVGSGGTDTQYF | TGTGCCTGGAGTGTAGGTAGCGGGGGTACAGATACGCAGTATTTT
16 | TRBJ2-5 | - | TRBD2 | TRBV2 | CASSEGQAGGQETQYF | TGTGCCAGCAGTGAAGGGCAAGCGGGGGGCCAAGAGACCCAGTACTTC
14 | TRBJ2-7 | once | - | TRBV5-1 | CASSPGLSYYEQYF | TGCGCCAGCAGCCCCGGACTATCTTATTACGAGCAGTACTTC
15 | TRBJ2-7 | - | TRBD2 | TRBV19 | CASSILAGASTEQYF | TGTGCCAGTAGTATTCTAGCGGGAGCTTCGACCGAGCAGTACTTC
14 | TRBJ2-6 | - | - | TRBV2 | CASNYLSGANVLTF | TGTGCCAGCAATTATCTTTCTGGGGCCAACGTCCTGACTTTC
14 | TRBJ1-5 | - | - | TRBV7-8 | CASSTGQRNQPQHF | TGTGCCAGCAGCACAGGACAGCGCAATCAGCCCCAGCATTTT
16 | TRBJ2-3 | - | TRBD2 | TRBV5-1 | CASSPSLADGVDTQYF | TGCGCCAGCAGCCCAAGTCTAGCGGACGGGGTGGATACGCAGTATTTT
16 | TRBJ1-4 | - | - | TRBV24-1 | CATSDGQLRTNEKLFF | TGTGCCACCAGTGACGGACAGTTACGAACTAATGAAAAACTGTTTTTT
16 | TRBJ2-1 | once | TRBD2 | TRBV11-2 | CASSLEASGRYNEQFF | TGTGCCAGCAGCTTAGAGGCTAGCGGGAGGTACAATGAGCAGTTCTTC
13 | TRBJ2-7 | - | TRBD2 | TRBV28 | CASRQRGTYEQYF | TGTGCCAGCAGGCAGCGGGGCACCTACGAGCAGTACTTC
16 | TRBJ2-7 | - | TRBD2 | TRBV4-1 | CASSHVGLAVSYEQYF | TGCGCCAGCAGCCACGTTGGACTAGCGGTCTCCTACGAGCAGTACTTC
13 | TRBJ1-2 | - | - | TRBV4-1 | CASSRDTNYGYTF | TGCGCCAGCAGCCGGGACACCAACTATGGCTACACCTTC
13 | TRBJ2-7 | once | - | TRBV27 | CASSFSSSYEQYF | TGTGCCAGCAGTTTTTCGAGCTCCTACGAGCAGTACTTC
16 | TRBJ2-6 | - | TRBD1 | TRBV28 | CASSRSTGAGANVLTF | TGTGCCAGCAGTAGATCAACAGGGGCTGGGGCCAACGTCCTGACTTTC
11 | TRBJ1-1 | - | - | TRBV2 | CASRRNTEAFF | TGTGCCAGCCGGAGGAACACTGAAGCTTTCTTT
13 | TRBJ2-7 | - | - | TRBV7-2 | CASSLVRVYEQYF | TGTGCCAGCAGCTTAGTTCGAGTCTACGAGCAGTACTTC
13 | TRBJ2-1 | - | - | TRBV28 | CASADYSYNEQFF | TGTGCCAGTGCGGACTATTCCTACAATGAGCAGTTCTTC
16 | TRBJ2-2 | - | - | TRBV6-5 | CASSYPSSRSTGELFF | TGTGCCAGCAGTTACCCCTCCAGCCGGAGCACCGGGGAGCTGTTTTTT
14 | TRBJ1-1 | - | - | TRBV19 | CASSMGTWNTEAFF | TGTGCCAGTAGTATGGGGACATGGAACACTGAAGCTTTCTTT
12 | TRBJ1-4 | - | - | TRBV6-6 | CASTTTNEKLFF | TGTGCCAGTACAACAACTAATGAAAAACTGTTTTTT
13 | TRBJ1-1 | - | - | TRBV9 | CASSFSPETEAFF | TGTGCCAGCAGCTTTAGCCCGGAGACTGAAGCTTTCTTT
14 | TRBJ2-7 | - | - | TRBV13 | CASSLGHTGQEQYF | TGTGCCAGCAGCTTAGGCCACACAGGCCAAGAGCAGTACTTC
16 | TRBJ1-1 | - | TRBD1 | TRBV28 | CASMMLQDRANTEAFF | TGTGCCAGCATGATGCTACAGGACAGGGCTAACACTGAAGCTTTCTTT
16 | TRBJ2-1 | - | - | TRBV14 | CASSPIQGGIYNEQFF | TGTGCCAGCAGCCCGATACAGGGGGGGATATACAATGAGCAGTTCTTC
14 | TRBJ1-4 | - | TRBD1 | TRBV5-1 | CASSATGGNEKLFF | TGCGCCAGCAGCGCGACAGGGGGTAATGAAAAACTGTTTTTT
14 | TRBJ1-2 | few | TRBD1 | TRBV2 | CASSQLGTDYGYTF | TGTGCCAGCAGTCAGCTAGGGACAGACTATGGCTACACCTTC
14 | TRBJ1-2 | - | - | TRBV3-1/TRBV3-2 | CASSQLPTGSGYTF | TGTGCCAGCAGCCAACTCCCGACAGGTTCTGGCTACACCTTC
11 | TRBJ2-1 | - | - | TRBV5-4 | CASSLDREQFF | TGTGCCAGCAGCTTGGACAGAGAGCAGTTCTTC
15 | TRBJ2-2 | - | TRBD1 | TRBV6-5 | CASRVDRGQGGELFF | TGTGCCAGCAGAGTAGACAGGGGGCAAGGCGGGGAGCTGTTTTTT
14 | TRBJ2-6 | - | TRBD1 | TRBV30 | CAYHRGTLANVLTF | TGTGCCTACCACAGGGGGACTCTGGCCAACGTCCTGACTTTC
15 | TRBJ1-5 | - | TRBD1 | TRBV5-8 | CASSLTGTGNQPQHF | TGTGCCAGCAGCTTGACCGGGACAGGGAATCAGCCCCAGCATTTT
14 | TRBJ1-4 | - | - | TRBV19 | CASTSGRTNEKLFF | TGTGCCAGTACCTCAGGGAGGACTAATGAAAAACTGTTTTTT
14 | TRBJ2-1 | - | - | TRBV10-3 | CAISGQDRYNEQFF | TGTGCCATCAGTGGCCAGGACAGATACAATGAGCAGTTCTTC
16 | TRBJ2-7 | - | TRBD2 | TRBV4-2 | CASSSHRSGSSYEQYF | TGTGCCAGCAGCTCCCACCGCAGCGGGAGCTCCTACGAGCAGTACTTC
16 | TRBJ2-3 | - | - | TRBV2 | CASSEVGLTEADTQYF | TGTGCCAGCAGTGAAGTGGGGCTGACAGAGGCAGATACGCAGTATTTT
16 | TRBJ2-2 | - | TRBD1 | TRBV7-8 | CASSFMTGTNTGELFF | TGTGCCAGCAGCTTCATGACAGGGACGAACACCGGGGAGCTGTTTTTT
17 | TRBJ2-7 | - | TRBD2 | TRBV5-1 | CASRLDIGGASINEQYF | TGCGCCAGCAGGTTGGACATCGGGGGGGCCTCGATCAACGAGCAGTACTTC
13 | TRBJ2-2 | - | - | TRBV9 | CASSVGGAGELFF | TGTGCCAGCAGCGTAGGTGGAGCCGGGGAGCTGTTTTTT
15 | TRBJ2-7 | - | TRBD2 | TRBV27 | CASSLGAGGPYEQYF | TGTGCCAGCAGTTTAGGAGCGGGAGGGCCCTACGAGCAGTACTTC
17 | TRBJ2-5 | - | TRBD2 | TRBV3-1/TRBV3-2 | CASSQERTSGGIETQYF | TGTGCCAGCAGCCAAGAAAGAACCAGCGGGGGGATTGAGACCCAGTACTTC
15 | TRBJ1-2 | - | - | TRBV28 | CASTPAQGRTYGYTF | TGTGCCAGCACTCCAGCCCAGGGAAGGACCTATGGCTACACCTTC
16 | TRBJ2-5 | once | TRBD2 | TRBV4-1 | CASSQVGTSGGETQYF | TGCGCCAGCAGCCAAGTCGGAACTAGCGGGGGGGAGACCCAGTACTTC
15 | TRBJ2-3 | few | - | TRBV24-1 | CATSDPRESADTQYF | TGTGCCACCAGTGATCCCCGGGAGTCAGCAGATACGCAGTATTTT
15 | TRBJ2-7 | - | - | TRBV5-1 | CASSPGEQIAYEQYF | TGCGCCAGCAGCCCAGGCGAACAAATAGCCTACGAGCAGTACTTC
14 | TRBJ1-4 | - | TRBD1 | TRBV19 | CASSLQGNYEKLFF | TGTGCCAGTAGTCTACAGGGGAATTATGAAAAACTGTTTTTT
16 | TRBJ2-7 | - | - | TRBV5-1 | CASSLEDSLLGDEQYF | TGCGCCAGCAGCCTCGAGGACAGCTTGTTGGGGGACGAGCAGTACTTC
14 | TRBJ1-2 | - | - | TRBV10-3 | CAIAAGDGIYGYTF | TGTGCCATCGCGGCAGGCGACGGGATCTATGGCTACACCTTC